This TCR beta chain stems from a study of shared clonotypes between healthy human individuals. Here immunoSEQ multiplex PCR was the method, and the copy in TCRdb shows in-frame clones only, minus some. The table has about 1.4 million clones, roughly 97% seen once. Germline loops: CDR1 SNHLY, CDR2 FYNNEI. CDR3 size: 15 residues. Trimming stripped 2 bases from V and 4 bases from J, with 14 bases between. On this clone: Its antigen is still unknown.

Study outcomes and limitations: For naive CD4 cells, approximately 5% of clonotypes were shared across a few donors.

The sample consisted of naive CD4+ T cells sorted from blood. This sample's subset: CD45RA+ positively selected. This clonotype originated in a man aged 25-40 years in good health. The chain uses TRBV2 and TRBJ1-2, with TRBD1 as a possible D gene (6 bases). The CDR3 sequence is CASSELQGRGYGYTF. The DNA for the CDR3 is TGTGCCAGCAGTGAACTACAGGGTAGAGGCTATGGCTACACCTTC.